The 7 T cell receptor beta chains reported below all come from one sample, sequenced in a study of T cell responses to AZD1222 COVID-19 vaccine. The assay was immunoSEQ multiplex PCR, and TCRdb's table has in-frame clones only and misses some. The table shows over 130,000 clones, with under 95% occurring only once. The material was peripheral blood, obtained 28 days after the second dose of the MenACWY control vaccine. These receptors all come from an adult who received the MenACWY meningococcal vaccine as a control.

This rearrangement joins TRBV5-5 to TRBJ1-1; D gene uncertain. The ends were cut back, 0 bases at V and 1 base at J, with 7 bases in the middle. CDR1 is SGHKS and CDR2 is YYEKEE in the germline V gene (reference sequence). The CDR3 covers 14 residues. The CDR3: CASSLVSGNTEAFF. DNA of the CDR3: TGTGCCAGCAGCTTGGTGTCGGGGAACACTGAAGCTTTCTTT.

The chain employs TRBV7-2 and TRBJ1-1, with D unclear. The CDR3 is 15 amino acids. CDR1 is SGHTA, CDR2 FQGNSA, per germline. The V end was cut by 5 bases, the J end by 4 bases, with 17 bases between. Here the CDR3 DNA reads TGTGCCAGCAGCCCAGATTCGGCGTGGAGCACTGAAGCTTTCTTT. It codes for CASSPDSAWSTEAFF.

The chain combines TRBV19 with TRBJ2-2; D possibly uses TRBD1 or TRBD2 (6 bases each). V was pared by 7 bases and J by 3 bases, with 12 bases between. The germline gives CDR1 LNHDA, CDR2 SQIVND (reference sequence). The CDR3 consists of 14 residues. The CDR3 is CASKGDFYTGELFF. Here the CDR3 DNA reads TGTGCCAGTAAGGGGGACTTTTACACCGGGGAGCTGTTTTTT.

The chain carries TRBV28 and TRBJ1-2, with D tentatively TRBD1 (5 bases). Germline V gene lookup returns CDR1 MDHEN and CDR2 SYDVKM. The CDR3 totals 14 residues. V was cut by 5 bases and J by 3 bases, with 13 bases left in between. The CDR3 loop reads CASSPPSGHYGYTF. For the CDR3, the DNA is TGTGCCAGCAGTCCCCCCTCAGGGCACTATGGCTACACCTTC.

The CDR3 nucleotides read TGCAGTGCTAGTCCGCACAGGGGAAATGAAAAACTGTTTTTT. Amino acids: CSASPHRGNEKLFF. The chain combines TRBV20-1 with TRBJ1-4; 7 bases agree with TRBD1. Germline loops: CDR1 DFQATT, CDR2 SNEGSKA (reference sequence). The ends lost 3 bases at V and 5 bases at J; junction bases unmatched: 6. CDR3 size: 14 residues.

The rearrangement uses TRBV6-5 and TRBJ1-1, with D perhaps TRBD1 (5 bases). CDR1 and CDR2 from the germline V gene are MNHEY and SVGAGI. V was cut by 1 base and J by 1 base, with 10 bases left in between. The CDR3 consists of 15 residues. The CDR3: CASSYWGESNTEAFF. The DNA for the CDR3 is TGTGCCAGCAGTTACTGGGGGGAGTCGAACACTGAAGCTTTCTTT.

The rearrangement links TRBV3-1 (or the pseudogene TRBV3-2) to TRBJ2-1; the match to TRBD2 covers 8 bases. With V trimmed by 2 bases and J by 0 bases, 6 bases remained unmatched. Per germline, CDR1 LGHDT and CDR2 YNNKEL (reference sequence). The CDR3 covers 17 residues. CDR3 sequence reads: CASSQKLAASSYNEQFF. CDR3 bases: TGTGCCAGCAGCCAAAAACTAGCGGCGAGCTCCTACAATGAGCAGTTCTTC.